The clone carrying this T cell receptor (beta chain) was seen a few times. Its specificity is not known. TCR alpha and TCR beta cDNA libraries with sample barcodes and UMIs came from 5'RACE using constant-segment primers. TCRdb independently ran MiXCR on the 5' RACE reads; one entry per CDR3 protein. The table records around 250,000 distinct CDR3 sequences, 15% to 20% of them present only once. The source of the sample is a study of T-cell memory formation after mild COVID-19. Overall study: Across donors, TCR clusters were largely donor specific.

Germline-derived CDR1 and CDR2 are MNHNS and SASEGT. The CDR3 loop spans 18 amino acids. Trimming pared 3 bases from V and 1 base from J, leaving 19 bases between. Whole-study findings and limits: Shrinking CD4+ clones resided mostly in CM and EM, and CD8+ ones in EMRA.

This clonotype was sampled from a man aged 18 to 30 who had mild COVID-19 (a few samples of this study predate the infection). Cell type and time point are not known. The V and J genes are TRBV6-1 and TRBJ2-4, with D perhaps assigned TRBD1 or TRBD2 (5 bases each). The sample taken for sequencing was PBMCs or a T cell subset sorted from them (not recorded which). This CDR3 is CASSDRAGTGWAKNIQYF. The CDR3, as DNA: TGTGCCAGCAGTGACCGGGCCGGGACGGGGTGGGCCAAAAACATTCAGTACTTC.